This TCR beta chain derives from a study of CD8 T cells in Susac syndrome. Negative isolation was used for CD8+ and CD4+ T cells and FACS enrichment for TEMRA cells. Germline V gene data show CDR1 as SEHNR and CDR2 as FQNEAQ (reference sequence). Germline trimming cut 5 bases from V and 2 bases from J; bases unmatched to any gene: 15. The CDR3 spans 17 residues. RNA in amounts of about 0.5 to 1 ug was reverse transcribed with random hexamers. The authors amplified TCR beta CDR3 across 54 Vbeta and 13 Jbeta using immunoSEQ multiplex PCR. TCRdb passed the immunoSEQ multiplex PCR reads through MiXCR, listing each CDR3 protein once. Among tens of thousands of distinct CDR3 sequences listed, 93% were seen once.

Sequenced material: CD4+ T cells from PBMCs. This TCR derives from a human donor with Susac syndrome. This rearrangement joins TRBV7-9 to TRBJ2-7, with 7 bases lining up with TRBD1. DNA of the CDR3: TGTGCCAGCAGCCTGACTCCTCCACCGGGACAGACCTACGAGCAGTACTTC. This sequence encodes CASSLTPPPGQTYEQYF.